One sample yielded the 18 T cell receptor beta chains listed below, sequenced in a study of cytomegalovirus exposure and HLA in healthy donors. Use of 60 Vbeta and 13 Jbeta primers characterized the PCR. Using immunoSEQ multiplex PCR, the repertoire was profiled, and TCRdb retains in-frame clones only, with some absent. The sample has some 200,000 clones, approximately 70% seen once; the top ten hold 2.6%. Source material: PBMCs. These receptors all stem from a man aged 40-49 years in good health and CMV-seropositive.

The rearrangement uses TRBV14 and TRBJ2-7; D not certain. Germline V CDR1 and CDR2: SGHDN, FVKESK. There are 15 residues in the CDR3. V dropped 5 bases and J dropped 3 bases, with 17 bases sitting between them. The CDR3 loop is CASSARGELNYEQYF. CDR3 nucleotides: TGTGCCAGCAGCGCGAGAGGCGAGCTAAACTACGAGCAGTACTTC.

This clone has a handful of counts. The J gene is TRBJ2-7, the V gene TRBV15; TRBD2 is a possible D gene (5 bases). CDR1 LNHNV and CDR2 YYDKDF come from the germline V gene (reference sequence). V gave up 2 bases and J gave up 4 bases, with 21 bases separating them. The CDR3 is made up of 17 amino acids. The CDR3 DNA reads TGTGCCACCAGCAGACTAGCCGGCGGGCCTTTAGGGTACGAGCAGTACTTC. Its protein product is CATSRLAGGPLGYEQYF.

The chain has TRBV15 and TRBJ2-5, with 8 bases matching TRBD1. Per the germline V gene, CDR1 is LNHNV and CDR2 is YYDKDF (reference sequence). This CDR3 contains 15 residues. The V segment lost 1 base and the J segment 2 bases; nucleotides outside the gene matches: 3. CDR3 protein: CATSRGTGGQETQYF. CDR3 DNA sequence: TGTGCCACCAGCAGAGGAACAGGGGGACAAGAGACCCAGTACTTC. Drawing the rest from reference TRBV15 and TRBJ2-5, the complete variable domain is DAMVIQNPRYQVTQFGKPVTLSCSQTLNHNVMYWYQQKSSQAPKLLFHYYDKDFNNEADTPDNFQSRRPNTSFCFLDIRSPGLGDTAMYLCATSRGTGGQETQYFGPGTRLLVL.

In DNA, the CDR3 is TGCGCCAGCAGGGAGGTGGCCGGGGAGCTGTTTTTT. Translating gives CASREVAGELFF. V and J are TRBV5-1 and TRBJ2-2; possibly TRBD2 for D (5 bases). The CDR3 runs 12 residues. V shed 5 bases and J shed 6 bases, with 8 bases lying between them. Germline-derived CDR1 and CDR2 are SGHRS and YFSETQ.

This rearrangement joins TRBV6-5 to TRBJ1-1; D may be TRBD1 (5 bases). Between the trimmed V and J ends, which lost 5 bases and 5 bases, there was a span of 12 bases. Looked up from germline, CDR1 is MNHEY and CDR2 is SVGAGI. The CDR3 has 13 amino acids. Here the CDR3 DNA reads TGTGCCAGCAGTCCCCCCGGGGGTACTGAAGCTTTCTTT. Protein product: CASSPPGGTEAFF.

This clone was counted only a few times. This rearrangement joins TRBV6-5 to TRBJ1-6; 8 positions match TRBD1. CDR1 and CDR2 (germline): MNHEY, SVGAGI. V was pared by 6 bases and J by 8 bases, with 6 bases of the junction left unmatched. CDR3 length equals 14 residues. DNA of the CDR3: TGTGCCAGCAGCTCGACAGGGGAGGATTCACCCCTCCACTTT. Translated: CASSSTGEDSPLHF.

This clone was observed once. J is TRBJ1-3 and V is TRBV4-2; D is perhaps TRBD1 (5 bases). Germline CDR1 reads LGHNA; CDR2 reads YNFKEQ. The CDR3 has 18 amino acids. V lost 0 bases, J lost 0 bases, and 15 bases lay in between. The CDR3 spells CASSQDLVDIDSGNTIYF. The CDR3 bases are TGTGCCAGCAGCCAAGATCTAGTGGACATAGACTCTGGAAACACCATATATTTT.

The table lists this clone with a few counts. V is TRBV2 and J is TRBJ2-3; maybe TRBD2 (7 bases). The CDR3 runs 15 residues. Germline lookup yields CDR1 SNHLY and CDR2 FYNNEI. V was shortened by 6 bases and J by 6 bases, with 19 bases between the two germline ends. CDR3 sequence (DNA): TGTGCCAGCAGATCTTTTGGGGGGGCCGCGGATACGCAGTATTTT. Its translation is CASRSFGGAADTQYF. Drawing the rest from reference TRBV2 and TRBJ2-3, the complete variable domain is EPEVTQTPSHQVTQMGQEVILRCVPISNHLYFYWYRQILGQKVEFLVSFYNNEISEKSEIFDDQFSVERPDGSNFTLKIRSTKLEDSAMYFCASRSFGGAADTQYFGPGTRLTVL.

The rearrangement joins TRBV7-9 to TRBJ2-5; TRBD1 matches at 10 bases. Germline loops: CDR1 SEHNR, CDR2 FQNEAQ (reference sequence). This CDR3 region has 15 residues. The trim removed 1 base at V and 5 bases at J, leaving 4 bases unmatched. CDR3 sequence: CASSLGDRGKETQYF. In nucleotides, the CDR3 is TGTGCCAGCAGCTTAGGGGACAGGGGAAAGGAGACCCAGTACTTC. Combining the CDR3 with reference TRBV7-9 and TRBJ2-5 gives the whole variable domain DTGVSQNPRHKITKRGQNVTFRCDPISEHNRLYWYRQTLGQGPEFLTYFQNEAQLEKSRLLSDRFSAERPKGSFSTLEIQRTEQGDSAMYLCASSLGDRGKETQYFGPGTRLLVL.

The chain recombines TRBV6-1 with TRBJ2-1; 11 nucleotides line up with TRBD2. Trimming at V came to 4 bases and at J to 8 bases, leaving 4 bases not matched to a gene. Germline V CDR1 and CDR2: MNHNS, SASEGT. The CDR3 is 14 residues long. CDR3 nucleotides: TGTGCCAGCAGTGTAGCGGGGGGGCAGCATGAGCAGTTCTTC. It yields the protein CASSVAGGQHEQFF.

In nucleotides, the CDR3 is TGTGCCAGCACCCAGACAGGCAATCAGCCCCAGCATTTT. Its translation is CASTQTGNQPQHF. The V gene is TRBV7-2, the J gene TRBJ1-5; a weak D match, TRBD1 (5 bases). Looked up from germline, CDR1 is SGHTA and CDR2 is FQGNSA. V dropped 7 bases and J dropped 2 bases, with 9 bases sitting between them. CDR3 length equals 13 residues.

V gene TRBV6-5 combines with J gene TRBJ1-5; D unresolved. V gave up 4 bases and J gave up 7 bases, with 14 bases separating them. CDR3 length: 14 residues. Germline V gene lookup returns CDR1 MNHEY and CDR2 SVGAGI. CDR3 bases: TGTGCCAGCAGTTCCGGGAGGGTGGACCAGCCCCAGCATTTT. Encoded protein: CASSSGRVDQPQHF.

Ten or more counts support this clone. CDR3 bases: TGTGCCATCAGAGCTGGGCAGAACACTGAAGCTTTCTTT. Translated: CAIRAGQNTEAFF. The chain is built from TRBV10-3 and TRBJ1-1, with D hard to call. V gave up 6 bases and J gave up 1 base, with 9 bases separating them. The CDR3 consists of 13 residues. Germline V lookup: CDR1 ENHRY, CDR2 SYGVKD.

The V and J genes are TRBV7-8 and TRBJ1-3, with 7 nucleotides matching TRBD1. The trim removed 4 bases at V and 4 bases at J, leaving 7 bases unmatched. Germline CDR1 SGHVS, CDR2 FQNEAQ. CDR3 length: 15 residues. The CDR3 region is CASSSLTGLGNTIYF. The CDR3 nucleotides are TGTGCCAGCAGCTCACTGACAGGGTTAGGAAACACCATATATTTT.

The genes are TRBV13 and TRBJ2-3, with 10 bases aligning to TRBD2. Germline loops: CDR1 PRHDT, CDR2 FYEKMQ (reference sequence). This CDR3 spans 16 amino acids. V was clipped by 5 bases and J by 2 bases; unmatched bases: 7. The CDR3 here is CASSPPAGGVTDTQYF. The CDR3 DNA is TGTGCCAGCAGCCCTCCAGCGGGGGGGGTCACAGATACGCAGTATTTT. The full variable domain, rest sourced from reference TRBV13 and TRBJ2-3, is AAGVIQSPRHLIKEKRETATLKCYPIPRHDTVYWYQQGPGQDPQFLISFYEKMQSDKGSIPDRFSAQQFSDYHSELNMSSLELGDSALYFCASSPPAGGVTDTQYFGPGTRLTVL.

J is TRBJ2-5 and V is TRBV11-2, with 8 bases lining up with TRBD1. Trimming at V came to 4 bases and at J to 1 base, leaving 11 bases not matched to a gene. Germline-derived CDR1 and CDR2 are SGHAT and FQNNGV. The CDR3 spans 17 residues. CDR3 DNA: TGTGCCAGCAGCTCCACCGGAGGACAGGGAAGCCAAGAGACCCAGTACTTC. It encodes CASSSTGGQGSQETQYF.

The rearrangement joins TRBV5-4 to TRBJ1-2; 7 positions agree with TRBD1. From germline, CDR1 is SGHNT and CDR2 YYREEE (reference sequence). The CDR3 spans 14 residues. V lost 0 bases, J lost 4 bases, and 3 bases stayed unmatched. The CDR3: CASSLGDRGYGYTF. In nucleotides, the CDR3 is TGTGCCAGCAGCTTGGGGGACAGAGGCTATGGCTACACCTTC.

This clone was seen more than once but under ten times. The chain recombines TRBV6-5 with TRBJ2-7, with D maybe TRBD1 (5 bases). V dropped 4 bases and J dropped 7 bases, with 14 bases sitting between them. Per the germline V gene, CDR1 is MNHEY and CDR2 is SVGAGI. This CDR3 spans 13 amino acids. The CDR3 DNA reads as TGTGCCAGCAGTTGGGGCCACGCCGTAGAGCAGTACTTC. It is translated as CASSWGHAVEQYF.